This passage covers 25 T cell receptor beta chains from one sample sequenced in a study of OX40 agonist ivuxolimab in advanced cancers. This table comes from immunoSEQ multiplex PCR, and its TCRdb copy is limited to in-frame clones, with some not included. The sample holds tens of thousands of clones, just over 85% seen once. The specimen was CD4+ or CD8+ T cells sorted from blood, collected in a trial of the OX40 agonist ivuxolimab. These receptors were collected from an adult with an advanced solid tumor such as melanoma, head and neck, liver or kidney cancer.

J is TRBJ1-2 and V is TRBV2; D not certain. CDR1 is SNHLY and CDR2 is FYNNEI in the germline V gene. The V end lost 6 bases, the J end lost 0 bases, and 14 bases lay between the germline ends. The CDR3 runs to 15 residues. The CDR3, as DNA: TGTGCCAGCAGCGCAATTAGCAACTCTAACTATGGCTACACCTTC. Its translation: CASSAISNSNYGYTF.

This sequence joins TRBV28 and TRBJ2-4; TRBD1 aligns across 7 bases. The ends lost 6 bases at V and 9 bases at J; junction bases unmatched: 20. Germline loops: CDR1 MDHEN, CDR2 SYDVKM. The CDR3 is 17 amino acids. The CDR3 DNA reads TGTGCCAGCAGCCCCGCCGGACAGGACCCAAAATCTGGCATTCAGTACTTC. The encoded protein is CASSPAGQDPKSGIQYF.

This chain links TRBV7-9 with TRBJ2-6; 9 nucleotides match TRBD2. J lost 2 bases, V lost 3 bases, and 8 bases had no gene match. The CDR3 length is 18 residues. Germline CDR1 SEHNR, CDR2 FQNEAQ (reference sequence). CDR3: CASSFDPSGKTGANVLTF. The CDR3 coding sequence is TGTGCCAGCAGCTTTGATCCTAGCGGGAAGACTGGGGCCAACGTCCTGACTTTC.

This clone occurred once. The CDR3 DNA reads TGCGCCAGCAGCCCGACAGGGACCGGAAACACCATATATTTT. Protein: CASSPTGTGNTIYF. This sequence joins TRBV5-1 and TRBJ1-3, with 7 bases fitting TRBD1. V trimming: 4 bases; J trimming: 4 bases; junction bases outside the gene matches: 5. The CDR3 extends over 14 amino acids. The V gene's germline CDR1 is SGHRS and CDR2 YFSETQ.

The CDR3: CATSRVYGSTDTQYF. CDR3 nucleotide sequence: TGTGCCACCAGCAGAGTTTACGGGAGCACAGATACGCAGTATTTT. The chain carries TRBV15 and TRBJ2-3; D gene ambiguous. Germline V gene sequence: CDR1 LNHNV, CDR2 YYDKDF (reference sequence). The ends were cut back, 1 base at V and 0 bases at J, with 8 bases in the middle. This CDR3 is 15 amino acids long.

This clone was detected only a few times. The junction shows a germline mismatch at one end, possibly a read error. The chain is built from TRBV19 and TRBJ2-3, with TRBD1 as a possible D gene (6 bases). Germline V CDR1 and CDR2: LNHDA, SQIVND (reference sequence). The CDR3 totals 14 residues. CDR3 amino acids: CASSIDRETGTQYF. The CDR3 bases are TGTGCCAGTAGTATAGATAGGGAGACAGGTACGCAGTATTTT.

The chain uses TRBV9 and TRBJ1-1, with D hard to call. CDR3 length: 15 amino acids. Trimming pared 3 bases from V and 0 bases from J, leaving 12 bases between. Germline V CDR1 and CDR2: SGDLS, YYNGEE. CDR3 sequence (DNA): TGTGCCAGCAGCGGTGGCCGGAAGATGAACACTGAAGCTTTCTTT. Protein product: CASSGGRKMNTEAFF.

This clone was observed a single time. The chain employs TRBV5-1 and TRBJ2-7; TRBD1 matches at 8 bases. Germline assignment: CDR1 SGHRS and CDR2 YFSETQ. J was trimmed by 2 bases and V by 3 bases; bases with no gene match: 4. This CDR3 has 14 amino acids. The CDR3 DNA reads as TGCGCCAGCAGCTCCGCGACAGGGGCCTACGAGCAGTACTTC. Translating gives CASSSATGAYEQYF.

This clone was recorded a few times. The V and J genes are TRBV14 and TRBJ2-5; D is undetermined. Trimming stripped 3 bases from V and 0 bases from J, with 2 bases between. The CDR3 totals 12 residues. The V gene's germline CDR1 is SGHDN and CDR2 FVKESK. The CDR3 sequence is CASSQHQETQYF. The CDR3 nucleotides are TGTGCCAGCAGCCAGCACCAAGAGACCCAGTACTTC.

V gene TRBV18 combines with J gene TRBJ1-2, with D unclear. Trimming pared 2 bases from V and 8 bases from J, leaving 6 bases between. Germline V gene data show CDR1 as KGHSH and CDR2 as LQKENI. The CDR3 spans 11 residues. CDR3 DNA sequence: TGTGCCAGCTCACCAGGGATGGGCTACACCTTC. Translated: CASSPGMGYTF.

The chain employs TRBV19 and TRBJ2-1; D is undetermined. The V gene lost 3 bases and the J gene lost 5 bases, with 8 bases spanning the gap. Germline V CDR1 and CDR2: LNHDA, SQIVND (reference sequence). This CDR3 comprises 13 residues. DNA of the CDR3: TGTGCCAGTAGTATTGATGACCACAATGAGCAGTTCTTC. This codes for CASSIDDHNEQFF.

The chain employs TRBV7-9 and TRBJ2-3, with 7 bases aligning to TRBD1. J gave up 6 bases and V 4 bases, and 1 base lay outside the gene matches. Looked up from germline, CDR1 is SEHNR and CDR2 is FQNEAQ (reference sequence). The length of the CDR3 is 12 residues. This CDR3 is CASSSQGDTQYF. The DNA for the CDR3 is TGTGCCAGCAGCTCACAGGGGGATACGCAGTATTTT.

The V gene is TRBV5-5, the J gene TRBJ2-7, with TRBD2 identical over 7 bases. This CDR3 spans 13 amino acids. Germline V lookup: CDR1 SGHKS, CDR2 YYEKEE (reference sequence). With V trimmed by 5 bases and J by 3 bases, 5 bases remained unmatched. The CDR3 reads CASSFPGGYEQYF. In nucleotides, the CDR3 is TGTGCCAGCAGTTTCCCGGGGGGCTACGAGCAGTACTTC.

The V call is TRBV27, the J call TRBJ1-1; D might be TRBD1 (5 bases). CDR1 is MNHEY and CDR2 is SMNVEV in the germline V gene (reference sequence). Trimming took 6 bases from V and 4 from J, leaving 15 bases between them. The CDR3 totals 14 residues. CDR3 DNA: TGTGCCAGCAGGGGGGTTGGCGCATCCACTGAAGCTTTCTTT. Protein: CASRGVGASTEAFF.

This clone was seen a few times. The rearrangement links TRBV27 to TRBJ1-1; D uncertain. The CDR3 is 15 residues long. Trimming removed 3 bases from V and 0 bases from J, with 11 bases in between. CDR1 and CDR2 from the germline V gene are MNHEY and SMNVEV (reference sequence). CDR3 in amino acids: CASSLFSTMNTEAFF. The CDR3 DNA sequence: TGTGCCAGCAGTTTGTTCAGTACCATGAACACTGAAGCTTTCTTT.

This chain connects TRBV25-1 to TRBJ2-2; D might be TRBD2 (6 bases). Trimming took 5 bases from V and 7 from J, leaving 23 bases between them. The CDR3 runs to 17 residues. Germline loops: CDR1 MGHDK, CDR2 SYGVNS. CDR3 nucleotides: TGTGCCAGCAGTCCGGAGTGGGGTGTGGGGGGTAGCGGGGAGCTGTTTTTT. Encoded protein: CASSPEWGVGGSGELFF.

This chain uses TRBV4-1 with TRBJ2-7, with 7 bases identical to TRBD1. Trimming cost V 3 bases and J 2 bases; bases outside gene matches: 7. This CDR3 region has 15 residues. The germline CDR1 and CDR2 sequences are MGHRA and YSYEKL. CDR3 sequence (DNA): TGCGCCAGCAGCCAGCGAGGCCAGGGGGCCTACGAGCAGTACTTC. Translating it yields CASSQRGQGAYEQYF.

The sample holds one count of this clone. The rearrangement joins TRBV6-1 to TRBJ1-5; 10 bases align to TRBD1. In germline, CDR1 is MNHNS, CDR2 SASEGT. The CDR3 totals 16 residues. Trimming cost V 4 bases and J 7 bases; bases outside gene matches: 10. CDR3 sequence reads: CASSAAGTGVRQPQHF. The DNA for the CDR3 is TGTGCCAGCAGTGCGGCCGGGACAGGGGTTCGGCAGCCCCAGCATTTT.

The table lists this clone with a count of one. This chain connects TRBV5-6 to TRBJ2-5; D may correspond to TRBD1 or TRBD2 (5 bases each). Germline CDR1 is SGHDT and CDR2 is YYEEEE. Trimming cost V 4 bases and J 5 bases, with 12 bases left between them. CDR3 length: 13 residues. The CDR3: CASSEGPPETQYF. The CDR3 coding sequence is TGTGCCAGCAGCGAGGGACCCCCGGAGACCCAGTACTTC.

The chain joins TRBV7-8 to TRBJ2-5, with D perhaps matching TRBD2 (5 bases). Germline CDR1 is SGHVS and CDR2 is FQNEAQ. This CDR3 is 14 amino acids long. Trimming left V 4 bases short and J 4 bases short, with 13 bases between. CDR3 in amino acids: CASSSDSFGETQYF. CDR3 nucleotide sequence: TGTGCCAGCAGCTCGGACTCTTTCGGAGAGACCCAGTACTTC. Combining the CDR3 with reference TRBV7-8 and TRBJ2-5 gives the whole variable domain GAGVSQSPRYKVAKRGQDVALRCDPISGHVSLFWYQQALGQGPEFLTYFQNEAQLDKSGLPSDRFFAERPEGSVSTLKIQRTQQEDSAVYLCASSSDSFGETQYFGPGTRLLVL.

This chain uses TRBV28 with TRBJ1-1, with D unresolved. Germline V gives CDR1 MDHEN, CDR2 SYDVKM. The CDR3 contains 14 residues. V lost 3 bases, J lost 0 bases, and 8 bases lay in between. The DNA for the CDR3 is TGTGCCAGCAGTTTGGGGTCCGTGAACACTGAAGCTTTCTTT. Translated, it gives CASSLGSVNTEAFF.

V gene TRBV19 combines with J gene TRBJ2-3; the match to TRBD2 covers 7 bases. Germline values: CDR1 LNHDA, CDR2 SQIVND (reference sequence). V lost 7 bases and J lost 1; bases outside the gene matches: 5. The CDR3 totals 14 residues. CDR3 in DNA: TGTGCCAGTAACTTCCGGGGGGGCACAGATACGCAGTATTTT. Protein product: CASNFRGGTDTQYF.

J is TRBJ2-1 and V is TRBV30; tentative D call: TRBD2 (6 bases). The CDR3 spans 12 residues. Looked up from germline, CDR1 is GTSNPN and CDR2 is SVGIG (reference sequence). The V end lost 2 bases, the J end lost 4 bases, and 6 bases lay between the germline ends. CDR3 in amino acids: CAWSREYNEQFF. The CDR3 DNA reads TGTGCCTGGAGTCGGGAGTACAATGAGCAGTTCTTC. Supplemented by reference TRBV30 and TRBJ2-1, the full variable domain reads SQTIHQWPATLVQPVGSPLSLECTVEGTSNPNLYWYRQAAGRGLQLLFYSVGIGQISSEVPQNLSASRPQDRQFILSSKKLLLSDSGFYLCAWSREYNEQFFGPGTRLTVL.

The chain employs TRBV6-5 and TRBJ1-2; 7 nucleotides match TRBD1. The germline CDR1 and CDR2 sequences are MNHEY and SVGAGI. The CDR3 length is 14 residues. The junction had 10 bases not matched to a gene; V was cut back by 6 bases and J by 6 bases. For the CDR3, the DNA is TGTGCCAGCAGCCGACAGGGAAATTTTAATGGCTACACCTTC. It specifies CASSRQGNFNGYTF.

V and J are TRBV7-8 and TRBJ2-3; TRBD2 matches at 15 bases. The ends lost 6 bases at V and 0 bases at J; junction bases unmatched: 7. Germline CDR1 SGHVS, CDR2 FQNEAQ. CDR3 length: 18 amino acids. The CDR3 reads CASRGLAGGPYSTDTQYF. The DNA for the CDR3 is TGTGCCAGCAGGGGACTAGCGGGAGGTCCCTATAGCACAGATACGCAGTATTTT.